Here is one T cell receptor beta chain with its context. V lost 3 bases and J 7 bases, leaving 9 bases between the germline ends. The CDR3 runs 12 residues. Germline CDR1 and CDR2: MNHNS and SASEGT. In the original processing: The authors estimated nucleated cell counts from reference gene primer amplification. Method: immunoSEQ multiplex PCR; TCRdb's copy keeps in-frame clones and lacks some. The DNA was the basis for D and trimming; V, J and clone size are from that table. The sample lists about 140,000 clones; around three quarters were seen once. The sample comes from a study of blood T cell repertoires in COVID-19. Study-level background: T cells, B-cell-depleted T cells, or PBMCs supplied cDNA or gDNA.

The TCR sequence derives from a man aged 45 to 65 with acute or convalescent COVID-19. The chain couples TRBV6-1 to TRBJ1-2; D gene uncertain. Material for sequencing was peripheral blood. CDR3 region: CASSDGLIGYTF. The DNA of the CDR3 is TGTGCCAGCAGTGACGGACTGATTGGCTACACCTTC.